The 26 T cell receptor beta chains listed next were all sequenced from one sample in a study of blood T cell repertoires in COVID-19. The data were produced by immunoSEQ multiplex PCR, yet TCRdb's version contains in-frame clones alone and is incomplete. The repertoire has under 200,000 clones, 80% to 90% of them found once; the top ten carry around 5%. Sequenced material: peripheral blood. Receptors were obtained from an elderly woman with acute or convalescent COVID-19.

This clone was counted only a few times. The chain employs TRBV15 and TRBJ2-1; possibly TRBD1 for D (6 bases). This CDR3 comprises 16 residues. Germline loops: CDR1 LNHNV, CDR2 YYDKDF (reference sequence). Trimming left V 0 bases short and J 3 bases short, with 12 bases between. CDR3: CATSRDQGTSYNEQFF. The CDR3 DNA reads TGTGCCACCAGCAGAGATCAGGGGACAAGCTACAATGAGCAGTTCTTC. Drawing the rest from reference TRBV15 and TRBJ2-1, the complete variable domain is DAMVIQNPRYQVTQFGKPVTLSCSQTLNHNVMYWYQQKSSQAPKLLFHYYDKDFNNEADTPDNFQSRRPNTSFCFLDIRSPGLGDTAMYLCATSRDQGTSYNEQFFGPGTRLTVL.

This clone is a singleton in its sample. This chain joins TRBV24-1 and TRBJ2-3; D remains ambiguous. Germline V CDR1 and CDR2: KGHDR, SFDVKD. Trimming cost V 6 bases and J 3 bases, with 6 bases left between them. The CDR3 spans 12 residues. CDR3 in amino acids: CATSWSTDTQYF. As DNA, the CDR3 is TGTGCCACCAGTTGGAGTACAGATACGCAGTATTTT.

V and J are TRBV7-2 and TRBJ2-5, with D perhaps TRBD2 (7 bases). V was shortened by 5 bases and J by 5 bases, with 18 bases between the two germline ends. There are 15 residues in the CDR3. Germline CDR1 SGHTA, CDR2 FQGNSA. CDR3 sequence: CASSPQRGRGETQYF. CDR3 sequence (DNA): TGTGCCAGCAGCCCCCAACGGGGGCGGGGGGAGACCCAGTACTTC.

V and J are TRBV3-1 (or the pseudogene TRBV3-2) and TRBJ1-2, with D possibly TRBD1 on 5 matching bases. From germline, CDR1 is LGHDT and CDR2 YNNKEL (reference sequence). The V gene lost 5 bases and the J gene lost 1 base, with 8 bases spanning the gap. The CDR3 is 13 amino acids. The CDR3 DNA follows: TGTGCCAGCAGCTCAAGGGGTAACTATGGCTACACCTTC. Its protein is CASSSRGNYGYTF.

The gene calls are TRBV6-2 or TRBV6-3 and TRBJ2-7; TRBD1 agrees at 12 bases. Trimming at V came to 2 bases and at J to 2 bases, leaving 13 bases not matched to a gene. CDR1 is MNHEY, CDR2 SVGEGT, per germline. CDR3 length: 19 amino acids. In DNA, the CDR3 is TGTGCCAGCAGTTACCGCGTCCCGGGACAGGGGGCCCAAACCTACGAGCAGTACTTC. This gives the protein CASSYRVPGQGAQTYEQYF.

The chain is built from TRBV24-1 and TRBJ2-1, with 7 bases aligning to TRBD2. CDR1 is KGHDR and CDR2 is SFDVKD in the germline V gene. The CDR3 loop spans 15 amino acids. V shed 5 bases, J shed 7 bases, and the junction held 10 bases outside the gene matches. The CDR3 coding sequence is TGTGCCACCAGTGTCCCCGGACTAGGTCTTAATGAGCAGTTCTTC. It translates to CATSVPGLGLNEQFF.

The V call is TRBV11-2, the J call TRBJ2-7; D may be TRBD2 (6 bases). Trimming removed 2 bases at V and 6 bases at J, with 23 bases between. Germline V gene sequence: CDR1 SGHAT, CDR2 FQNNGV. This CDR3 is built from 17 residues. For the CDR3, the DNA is TGTGCCAGCAGCTTAACGGTGACGCGCGGGACGTCGCTCGAGCAGTACTTC. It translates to CASSLTVTRGTSLEQYF.

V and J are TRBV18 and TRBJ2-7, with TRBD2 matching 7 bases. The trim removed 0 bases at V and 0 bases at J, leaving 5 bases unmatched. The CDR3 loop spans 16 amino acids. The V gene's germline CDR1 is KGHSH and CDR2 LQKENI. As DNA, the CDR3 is TGTGCCAGCTCACCACCTGGGGGGAGGGCCTCCTACGAGCAGTACTTC. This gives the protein CASSPPGGRASYEQYF.

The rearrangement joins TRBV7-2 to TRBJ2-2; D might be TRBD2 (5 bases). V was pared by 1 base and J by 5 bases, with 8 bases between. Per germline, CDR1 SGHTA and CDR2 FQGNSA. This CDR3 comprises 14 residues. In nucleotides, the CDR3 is TGTGCCAGCAGCTTAGTGAGGGTGACCGGGGAGCTGTTTTTT. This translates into CASSLVRVTGELFF.

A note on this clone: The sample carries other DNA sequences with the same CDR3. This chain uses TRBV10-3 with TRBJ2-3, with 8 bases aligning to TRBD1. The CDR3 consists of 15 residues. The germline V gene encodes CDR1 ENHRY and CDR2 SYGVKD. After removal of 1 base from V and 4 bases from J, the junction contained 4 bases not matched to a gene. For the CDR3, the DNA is TGTGCCATCAGTGAGTTAGGACAGGGCGCAGATACGCAGTATTTT. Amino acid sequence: CAISELGQGADTQYF.

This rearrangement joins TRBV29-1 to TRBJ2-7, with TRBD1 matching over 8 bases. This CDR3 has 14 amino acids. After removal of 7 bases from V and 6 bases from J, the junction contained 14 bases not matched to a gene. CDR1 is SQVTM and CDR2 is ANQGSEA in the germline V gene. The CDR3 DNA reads TGCAGCGGACTGACAGGGGAAAGTCTCCGCGAGCAGTACTTC. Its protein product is CSGLTGESLREQYF.

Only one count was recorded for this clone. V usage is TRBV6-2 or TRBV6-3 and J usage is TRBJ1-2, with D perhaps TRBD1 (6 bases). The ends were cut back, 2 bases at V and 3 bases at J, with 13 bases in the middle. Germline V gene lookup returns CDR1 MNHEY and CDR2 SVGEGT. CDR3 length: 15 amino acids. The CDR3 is CASSYGQGNYYGYTF. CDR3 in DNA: TGTGCCAGCAGTTACGGTCAGGGGAATTACTATGGCTACACCTTC.

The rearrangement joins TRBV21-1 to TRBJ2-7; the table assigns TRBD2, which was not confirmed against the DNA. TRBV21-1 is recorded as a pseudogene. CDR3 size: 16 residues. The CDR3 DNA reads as TGTGCCAGCAGCAATGGGAGCAGGAGCATCTCCTACGAGCAGTACTTC. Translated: CASSNGSRSISYEQYF.

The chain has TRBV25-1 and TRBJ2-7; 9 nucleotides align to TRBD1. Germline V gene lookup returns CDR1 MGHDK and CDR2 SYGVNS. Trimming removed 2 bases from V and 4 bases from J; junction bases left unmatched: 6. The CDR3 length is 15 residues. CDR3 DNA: TGTGCCAGCAGTGAAGAGAACAGGGGGCGATACGAGCAGTACTTC. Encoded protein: CASSEENRGRYEQYF.

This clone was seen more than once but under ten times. The CDR3 nucleotides are TGTGCCAGCAGCCAAGATTTTGACAGCATCTATGGCTACACCTTC. Encoded protein: CASSQDFDSIYGYTF. The genes are TRBV14 and TRBJ1-2; possible D gene TRBD1, 5 bases. CDR3 length: 15 residues. Trimming took 0 bases from V and 4 from J, leaving 12 bases between them. CDR1 is SGHDN and CDR2 is FVKESK in the germline V gene.

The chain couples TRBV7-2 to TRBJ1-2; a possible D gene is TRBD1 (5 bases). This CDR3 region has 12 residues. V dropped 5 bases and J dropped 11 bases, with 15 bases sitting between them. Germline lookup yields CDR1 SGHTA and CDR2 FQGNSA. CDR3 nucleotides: TGTGCCAGCAGCCTAAGCGGGACCTCGTACACCTTC. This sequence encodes CASSLSGTSYTF.

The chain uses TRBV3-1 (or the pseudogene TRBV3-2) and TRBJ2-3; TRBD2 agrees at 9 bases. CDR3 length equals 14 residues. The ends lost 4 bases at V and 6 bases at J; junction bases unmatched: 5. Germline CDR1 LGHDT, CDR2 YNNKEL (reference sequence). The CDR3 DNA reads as TGTGCCAGCAGCCTAGCGGGAGAGGGGGATACGCAGTATTTT. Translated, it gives CASSLAGEGDTQYF.

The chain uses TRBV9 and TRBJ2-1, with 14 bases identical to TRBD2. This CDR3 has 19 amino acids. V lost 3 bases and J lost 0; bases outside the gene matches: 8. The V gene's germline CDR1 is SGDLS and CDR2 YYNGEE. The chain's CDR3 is CASSAGLAGAPSSYNEQFF. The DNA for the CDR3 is TGTGCCAGCAGCGCGGGACTAGCGGGAGCTCCCAGCTCCTACAATGAGCAGTTCTTC.

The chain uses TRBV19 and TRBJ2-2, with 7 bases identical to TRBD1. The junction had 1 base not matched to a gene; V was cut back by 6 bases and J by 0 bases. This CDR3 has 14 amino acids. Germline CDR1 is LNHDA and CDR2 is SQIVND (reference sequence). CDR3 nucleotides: TGTGCCAGTAGGGGGACAGCGAACACCGGGGAGCTGTTTTTT. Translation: CASRGTANTGELFF.

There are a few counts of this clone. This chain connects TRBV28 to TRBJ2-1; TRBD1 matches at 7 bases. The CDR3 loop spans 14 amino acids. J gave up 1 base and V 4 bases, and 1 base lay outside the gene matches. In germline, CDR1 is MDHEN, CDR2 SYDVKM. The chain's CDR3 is CASSYRGSYNEQFF. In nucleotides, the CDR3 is TGTGCCAGCAGTTACAGGGGTTCCTACAATGAGCAGTTCTTC.

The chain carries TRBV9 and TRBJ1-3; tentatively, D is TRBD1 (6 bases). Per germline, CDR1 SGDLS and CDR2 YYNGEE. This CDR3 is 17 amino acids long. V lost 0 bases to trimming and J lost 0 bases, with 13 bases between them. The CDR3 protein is CASSVDPGAFSGNTIYF. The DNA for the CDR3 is TGTGCCAGCAGCGTAGATCCAGGGGCCTTCTCTGGAAACACCATATATTTT.

In DNA form, the CDR3 reads TGTGCCAGCAGCTTTAACTTACAGTTCTACAATGAGCAGTTCTTC. It is translated as CASSFNLQFYNEQFF. The J gene is TRBJ2-1, the V gene TRBV7-2; D is unresolved. Germline CDR1 SGHTA, CDR2 FQGNSA. The CDR3 has 15 residues. Trimming took off 3 bases at V and 3 bases at J, with 12 bases between the two ends.

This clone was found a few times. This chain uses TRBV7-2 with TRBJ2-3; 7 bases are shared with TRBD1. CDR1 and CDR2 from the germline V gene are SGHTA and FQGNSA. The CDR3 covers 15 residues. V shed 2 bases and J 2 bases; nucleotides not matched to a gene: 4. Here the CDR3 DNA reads TGTGCCAGCAGCTTAATCGGACAGGTCACAGATACGCAGTATTTT. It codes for CASSLIGQVTDTQYF. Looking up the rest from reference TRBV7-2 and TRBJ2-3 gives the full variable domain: GAGVSQSPSNKVTEKGKDVELRCDPISGHTALYWYRQSLGQGLEFLIYFQGNSAPDKSGLPSDRFSAERTGGSVSTLTIQRTQQEDSAVYLCASSLIGQVTDTQYFGPGTRLTVL.

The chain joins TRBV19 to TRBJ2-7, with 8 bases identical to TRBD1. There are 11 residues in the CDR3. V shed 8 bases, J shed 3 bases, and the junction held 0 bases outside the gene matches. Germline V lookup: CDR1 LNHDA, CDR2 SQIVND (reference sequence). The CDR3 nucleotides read TGTGCCAGTGGACAGGGCTACGAGCAGTACTTC. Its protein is CASGQGYEQYF.

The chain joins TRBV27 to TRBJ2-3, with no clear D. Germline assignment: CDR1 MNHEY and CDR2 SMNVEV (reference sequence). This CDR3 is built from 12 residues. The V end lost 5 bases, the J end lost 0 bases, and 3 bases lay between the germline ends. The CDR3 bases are TGTGCCAGCAGTCCGAGCACAGATACGCAGTATTTT. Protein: CASSPSTDTQYF.

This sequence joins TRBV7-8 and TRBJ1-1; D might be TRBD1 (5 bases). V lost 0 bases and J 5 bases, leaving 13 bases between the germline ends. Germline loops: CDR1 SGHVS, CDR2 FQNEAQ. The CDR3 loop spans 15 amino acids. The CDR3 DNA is TGTGCCAGCAGCTTAGCGCAGGGACTGGGGACTGAAGCTTTCTTT. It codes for CASSLAQGLGTEAFF.